The 21 T cell receptor beta chains in this list originate from one sample, sequenced in a study of blood T cells in healthy people across ages. Through a sample-barcoded 5' primer and a J-beta primer mix, a second PCR was run for roughly 7 to 11 cycles. TCRdb reprocessed the 5' RACE reads via MiXCR and lists one record per CDR3 protein. The sample yields approximately 820,000 distinct CDR3 sequences, around 45% seen once. What was sequenced was blood. The receptors were gathered from a man aged 55 to 70 in good health.

The chain employs TRBV2 and TRBJ2-1; 14 bases line up with TRBD2. With V trimmed by 6 bases and J by 12 bases, 19 bases remained unmatched. Germline CDR1 reads SNHLY; CDR2 reads FYNNEI. This CDR3 is built from 18 residues. The CDR3 DNA reads TGTGCCAGCAGGATGGGACTAGCGGGGGTACCAATCAATGAGTGGCAGTTCTTC. This gives the protein CASRMGLAGVPINEWQFF. The entire variable domain, with the rest obtained from reference TRBV2 and TRBJ2-1, is as follows: EPEVTQTPSHQVTQMGQEVILRCVPISNHLYFYWYRQILGQKVEFLVSFYNNEISEKSEIFDDQFSVERPDGSNFTLKIRSTKLEDSAMYFCASRMGLAGVPINEWQFFGPGTRLTVL.

This clonotype was observed a handful of times. V and J are TRBV6-6 and TRBJ2-3, with D possibly being TRBD2 (6 bases). This CDR3 has 15 amino acids. V dropped 4 bases and J dropped 0 bases, with 11 bases sitting between them. The germline V gene has CDR1 MNHNY and CDR2 SVGAGI (reference sequence). This chain's CDR3 is CASSFTGGSTDTQYF. The CDR3 nucleotides are TGTGCCAGCAGTTTCACTGGGGGGAGCACAGATACGCAGTATTTT.

The genes are TRBV20-1 and TRBJ1-2; D gene uncertain. Trimming removed 0 bases at V and 5 bases at J, with 19 bases between. This CDR3 region has 16 residues. In germline, CDR1 is DFQATT, CDR2 SNEGSKA (reference sequence). The CDR3 protein is CSARDMQFPLLYGYTF. The CDR3 nucleotides are TGCAGTGCTAGAGATATGCAGTTTCCGCTATTATATGGCTACACCTTC.

This clonotype was seen a handful of times. CDR3 sequence reads: CSARQGAYEQYF. DNA of the CDR3: TGCAGTGCTAGACAGGGGGCTTACGAGCAGTACTTC. The V call is TRBV20-1, the J call TRBJ2-7; 8 nucleotides match TRBD1. J was trimmed by 4 bases and V by 2 bases; bases with no gene match: 1. There are 12 residues in the CDR3. Germline V gives CDR1 DFQATT, CDR2 SNEGSKA (reference sequence).

This clonotype occurred a few times. With a much larger clone just one base away, this may be a read error. V usage is TRBV10-3 and J usage is TRBJ2-7, with TRBD1 as a possible D gene (6 bases). The CDR3 consists of 15 residues. Looked up from germline, CDR1 is ENHRY and CDR2 is SYGVKD. V was trimmed by 6 bases and J by 1 base, leaving 16 bases between them. As DNA, the CDR3 is TGTGCCATCAGCGAAGCAGGGGCTGAATCCTACGAGCAGTACTTC. Its translation is CAISEAGAESYEQYF.

The chain has TRBV20-1 and TRBJ2-1; no definite D call. The CDR3 contains 14 residues. Trimming stripped 4 bases from V and 4 bases from J, with 14 bases between. Germline V lookup: CDR1 DFQATT, CDR2 SNEGSKA (reference sequence). In DNA form, the CDR3 reads TGCAGTGCTATGCGGCAGATCATATACAATGAGCAGTTCTTC. It encodes CSAMRQIIYNEQFF.

This chain uses TRBV7-2 with TRBJ2-7, with D possibly called TRBD1 or TRBD2 (5 bases each). Germline CDR1 SGHTA, CDR2 FQGNSA. The CDR3 consists of 16 residues. The V gene lost 4 bases and the J gene lost 12 bases, with 28 bases spanning the gap. CDR3 DNA: TGTGCCAGCAGCTCGCACGCCGGGACGAGTCTTGGGACCCGGTACTTC. It encodes CASSSHAGTSLGTRYF.

This clonotype was seen a few times. This rearrangement joins TRBV30 to TRBJ1-2, with D unresolved. The CDR3 consists of 13 residues. V was shortened by 0 bases and J by 1 base, with 6 bases between the two germline ends. The germline V gene encodes CDR1 GTSNPN and CDR2 SVGIG (reference sequence). Here the CDR3 DNA reads TGTGCCTGGAGTGTTGGATTTAACTATGGCTACACCTTC. Amino acid sequence: CAWSVGFNYGYTF. The variable domain in full, with the rest retrieved from reference TRBV30 and TRBJ1-2, is SQTIHQWPATLVQPVGSPLSLECTVEGTSNPNLYWYRQAAGRGLQLLFYSVGIGQISSEVPQNLSASRPQDRQFILSSKKLLLSDSGFYLCAWSVGFNYGYTFGSGTRLTVV.

As for this clonotype: The junction departs from germline at one end; a sequencing error may be responsible. This chain links TRBV6-4 with TRBJ2-7; D is possibly TRBD2 (5 bases). This CDR3 has 13 residues. The germline V gene encodes CDR1 MRHNA and CDR2 SNTAGT. The CDR3 loop reads CAGSKEASYEQYF. CDR3 nucleotides: TGTGCCGGCAGTAAGGAGGCTAGCTACGAGCAGTACTTC.

The V and J genes are TRBV18 and TRBJ2-3; D not certain. Germline CDR1 is KGHSH and CDR2 is LQKENI. V lost 3 bases and J lost 0, with 10 bases in between. The CDR3 is 15 amino acids. The CDR3, as DNA: TGTGCCAGCTCACCCCTCGAAGGGAGCACAGATACGCAGTATTTT. Its translation: CASSPLEGSTDTQYF.

The table lists this clonotype with a few counts. The V and J genes are TRBV7-9 and TRBJ1-2, with TRBD1 identical over 7 bases. V dropped 10 bases and J dropped 6; count of bases not matched to a gene: 17. CDR3 length equals 15 residues. Germline V gives CDR1 SEHNR, CDR2 FQNEAQ (reference sequence). The CDR3 DNA sequence: TGTGCCACCCAGGTTCCGGGACAGTTTACACATGGCTACACCTTC. Protein: CATQVPGQFTHGYTF.

This clonotype occurred a few times. One end of the junction fails to match germline, which may point to a read error. The chain couples TRBV7-2 to TRBJ1-2, with D possibly TRBD1 on 5 matching bases. The V gene's germline CDR1 is SGHTA and CDR2 FQGNSA. There are 15 residues in the CDR3. The CDR3 DNA reads as TGTGCTAGCAGCTTAGCGTCGGGGGTGAGCTATGGCTACACCTTC. Translated, it gives CASSLASGVSYGYTF.

This clonotype was picked up a small number of times. This may come from a read error, since a much larger clone is one base off. The J gene is TRBJ2-7, the V gene TRBV27; D unclear. CDR3 size: 13 residues. V was cut by 5 bases and J by 5 bases, with 13 bases left in between. CDR1 and CDR2 (germline): MNHEY, SMNVEV (reference sequence). The CDR3 DNA is TGTGCCAGCAGTCGTCACGATCAAGACGAGCAGTACTTC. This translates into CASSRHDQDEQYF.

This clonotype was counted only a few times. The CDR3 region is CASFLSLQGRNEQFF. The CDR3 DNA follows: TGTGCCAGTTTCTTGTCCTTACAGGGGAGGAATGAGCAGTTCTTC. The rearrangement links TRBV12-3 or TRBV12-4 to TRBJ2-1; D is perhaps TRBD1 (7 bases). The CDR3 runs 15 residues. The V and J ends lost 9 bases and 7 bases respectively, with 22 bases between them.

The CDR3 reads CSARGVGEQYF. CDR3 nucleotide sequence: TGCAGTGCTAGAGGAGTGGGGGAGCAGTACTTC. The rearrangement joins TRBV20-1 to TRBJ2-7; D unresolved. The CDR3 runs to 11 residues. Per germline, CDR1 DFQATT and CDR2 SNEGSKA (reference sequence). V lost 1 base and J 7 bases, leaving 8 bases between the germline ends.

The table lists this clonotype with a few counts. This rearrangement joins TRBV4-3 to TRBJ1-2; D remains unclear. This CDR3 has 13 amino acids. Germline-derived CDR1 and CDR2 are LGHNA and YSLEER. The V and J ends lost 5 bases and 8 bases respectively, with 15 bases between them. This chain's CDR3 is CASSGEIGGGYTF. In DNA, the CDR3 is TGCGCCAGCAGCGGAGAGATCGGAGGAGGCTACACCTTC.

The rearrangement uses TRBV12-3 or TRBV12-4 and TRBJ2-4; D unresolved. Trimming removed 3 bases at V and 3 bases at J, with 0 bases between. CDR3 length equals 11 residues. The CDR3 nucleotides are TGTGCCAGCAGTTTCAAAAACATTCAGTACTTC. Amino acids: CASSFKNIQYF.

The chain couples TRBV2 to TRBJ2-5; D is possibly TRBD1 (5 bases). The germline V and J ends were trimmed by 3 bases and 4 bases, with 15 bases remaining between them. There are 15 residues in the CDR3. Germline V gives CDR1 SNHLY, CDR2 FYNNEI. CDR3 sequence: CASSDSRVRGETQYF. The CDR3 DNA reads TGTGCCAGCAGTGACAGCAGGGTCCGAGGAGAGACCCAGTACTTC. Variable domain in full (rest from reference TRBV2 and TRBJ2-5): EPEVTQTPSHQVTQMGQEVILRCVPISNHLYFYWYRQILGQKVEFLVSFYNNEISEKSEIFDDQFSVERPDGSNFTLKIRSTKLEDSAMYFCASSDSRVRGETQYFGPGTRLLVL.

V and J are TRBV27 and TRBJ2-7, with D maybe TRBD1 (5 bases). Trimming removed 6 bases from V and 2 bases from J, with 14 bases in between. The CDR3 has 14 amino acids. Germline CDR1 MNHEY, CDR2 SMNVEV (reference sequence). The CDR3 spells CASSRNRYPYEQYF. CDR3 coding DNA: TGTGCCAGCAGCCGCAACAGGTATCCCTACGAGCAGTACTTC.

The chain combines TRBV18 with TRBJ2-1; the match to TRBD1 covers 10 bases. This CDR3 has 16 residues. After removal of 5 bases from V and 5 bases from J, the junction contained 9 bases not matched to a gene. The germline V gene encodes CDR1 KGHSH and CDR2 LQKENI. The CDR3 loop is CASSSDRGRADNEQFF. As DNA, the CDR3 is TGTGCCAGCTCATCCGACAGGGGGCGCGCGGACAATGAGCAGTTCTTC.

This sequence joins TRBV11-3 and TRBJ2-1; 11 bases are shared with TRBD1. The trim removed 8 bases at V and 3 bases at J, leaving 6 bases unmatched. The germline gives CDR1 SGHNT, CDR2 YENEEA. This CDR3 has 15 residues. The CDR3 is CASSPGTGGYNEQFF. The CDR3 region has the DNA TGTGCCAGCTCGCCCGGGACAGGGGGCTACAATGAGCAGTTCTTC.